Below, 8 T cell receptor beta chains from the same sample are listed, as sequenced in a study of OX40 agonist ivuxolimab in advanced cancers. The repertoire was sequenced with immunoSEQ multiplex PCR; TCRdb's copy has only in-frame clones and lacks some. This sample yields tens of thousands of clones, of which around 94% are seen a single time; approximately 15% belongs to the top ten. The sample here was CD4+ or CD8+ T cells sorted from blood, taken in a trial of the OX40 agonist ivuxolimab. The receptor source for this set is an adult with an advanced solid tumor such as melanoma, head and neck, liver or kidney cancer.

The chain recombines TRBV7-9 with TRBJ2-7, with TRBD2 matching 11 bases. The germline V gene encodes CDR1 SEHNR and CDR2 FQNEAQ (reference sequence). CDR3 size: 17 residues. V dropped 3 bases and J dropped 2; count of bases not matched to a gene: 9. The CDR3 region has the DNA TGTGCCAGCAGCTTCGGGACTAGCGGAGGGAGTACCTACGAGCAGTACTTC. Its translation is CASSFGTSGGSTYEQYF.

The gene calls are TRBV27 and TRBJ2-7; D perhaps matches TRBD2 (6 bases). From germline, CDR1 is MNHEY and CDR2 SMNVEV (reference sequence). The CDR3 contains 15 residues. Trimming took off 3 bases at V and 2 bases at J, with 14 bases between the two ends. DNA of the CDR3: TGTGCCAGCAGTTTTCAAGGAGGGCGGACCTACGAGCAGTACTTC. Protein product: CASSFQGGRTYEQYF.

The chain carries TRBV5-5 and TRBJ1-1, with D possibly matching TRBD1 (5 bases). This CDR3 has 17 residues. Germline V CDR1 and CDR2: SGHKS, YYEKEE (reference sequence). Trimming took 1 base from V and 0 from J, leaving 16 bases between them. DNA of the CDR3: TGTGCCAGCAGCTTGACCCCAGGGACTTCCCTGAACACTGAAGCTTTCTTT. It encodes CASSLTPGTSLNTEAFF.

In regard to this clone: One junction end disagrees with the germline gene, perhaps due to a read error. The genes are TRBV7-7 and TRBJ2-3, with D possibly being TRBD1 (5 bases). In germline, CDR1 is SSHAT, CDR2 FNYEAQ (reference sequence). This CDR3 is built from 15 residues. In nucleotides, the CDR3 is TGTGCTAGCAGCTACGGACATTCTGACGGAGATACGCAGTATTTT. Translation: CASSYGHSDGDTQYF.

This clone has just one count. DNA for the CDR3: TGTGCCAGCAGCTTACGATCGGACAGCTACGAGCAGTACTTC. The encoded protein is CASSLRSDSYEQYF. The chain joins TRBV9 to TRBJ2-7; TRBD1 might be the D (6 bases). This CDR3 comprises 14 residues. The V and J ends lost 4 bases and 3 bases respectively, with 14 bases between them. Germline lookup yields CDR1 SGDLS and CDR2 YYNGEE.

The V and J genes are TRBV25-1 and TRBJ2-3; the match to TRBD2 covers 9 bases. The CDR3 runs to 16 residues. From germline, CDR1 is MGHDK and CDR2 SYGVNS. V dropped 3 bases and J dropped 6; count of bases not matched to a gene: 10. CDR3 residues: CASSDSGGLKWDTQYF. The CDR3 nucleotides are TGTGCCAGCAGTGATAGCGGGGGCCTCAAATGGGATACGCAGTATTTT.

The chain carries TRBV7-8 and TRBJ2-5; the match to TRBD2 covers 7 bases. Germline V gene data show CDR1 as SGHVS and CDR2 as FQNEAQ. This CDR3 has 15 residues. Germline trimming cut 2 bases from V and 5 bases from J; bases unmatched to any gene: 8. CDR3 coding DNA: TGTGCCAGCAGCTTAAACCCAGCGGGAAGGGAGACCCAGTACTTC. Translation gives CASSLNPAGRETQYF.

This clone was recorded once. V is TRBV7-8 and J is TRBJ2-3; D is uncertain. Germline V gene lookup returns CDR1 SGHVS and CDR2 FQNEAQ. This CDR3 spans 15 amino acids. V was cut by 8 bases and J by 11 bases, with 26 bases left in between. The CDR3 sequence is CASQTRPLPMRGQYF. The CDR3 nucleotides read TGTGCCAGCCAGACGCGCCCGCTACCGATGAGAGGGCAGTATTTT.